This T cell receptor (beta chain) was captured by sequencing in a study of blood T cell repertoires in COVID-19. Study summary: Sites in the United States, Italy and Spain provided acute and convalescent COVID-19 samples. T cells, B-cell-depleted T cells, or PBMCs provided the cDNA or gDNA that served as material.

Per the original methods: From reference gene primer amplification, estimates of nucleated cell counts were derived. The repertoire was sequenced with immunoSEQ multiplex PCR; TCRdb's copy has only in-frame clones and lacks some. V and J calls plus clone size are reproduced from that table; the DNA served to infer D and trimming. Of just under 90,000 clones listed, 55% to 75% are singletons. CDR1 and CDR2 from the germline V gene are MNHEY and SVGAGI. With 7 bases removed from V and 1 base from J, the gap between germline ends came to 13 bases. There are 14 residues in the CDR3. The rearrangement joins TRBV6-5 to TRBJ1-1; D is undetermined. The sequence derives from a woman older than 75 with acute or convalescent COVID-19. Sequenced sample: peripheral blood. The CDR3 protein is CASIQAGRNTEAFF. The CDR3 DNA is TGTGCCAGCATCCAGGCAGGTCGGAACACTGAAGCTTTCTTT.